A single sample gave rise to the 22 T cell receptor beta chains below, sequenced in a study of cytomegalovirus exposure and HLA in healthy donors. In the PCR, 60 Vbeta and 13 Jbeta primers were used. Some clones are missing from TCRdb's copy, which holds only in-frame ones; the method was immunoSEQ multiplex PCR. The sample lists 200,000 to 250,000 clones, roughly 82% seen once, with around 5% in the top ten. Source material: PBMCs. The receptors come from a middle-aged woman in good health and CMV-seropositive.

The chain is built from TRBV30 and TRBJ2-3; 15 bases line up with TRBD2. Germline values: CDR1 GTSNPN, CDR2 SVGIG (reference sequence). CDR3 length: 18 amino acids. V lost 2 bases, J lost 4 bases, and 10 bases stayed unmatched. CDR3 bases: TGTGCCTGGAGTTCGCCGGGACTAGCGGGAGGTCCCCCAGATACGCAGTATTTT. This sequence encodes CAWSSPGLAGGPPDTQYF.

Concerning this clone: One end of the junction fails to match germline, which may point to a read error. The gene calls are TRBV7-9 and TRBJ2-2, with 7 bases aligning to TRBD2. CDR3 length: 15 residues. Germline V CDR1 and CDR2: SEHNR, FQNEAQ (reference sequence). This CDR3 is CSSSGGLINTGELFF. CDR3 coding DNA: TGTTCCAGCAGTGGGGGACTAATCAACACCGGGGAGCTGTTTTTT.

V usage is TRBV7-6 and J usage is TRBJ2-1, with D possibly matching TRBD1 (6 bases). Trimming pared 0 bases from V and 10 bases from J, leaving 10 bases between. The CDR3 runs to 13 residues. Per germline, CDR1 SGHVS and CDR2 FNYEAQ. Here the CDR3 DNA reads TGTGCCAGCAGCTTAGCCAAACAGGGAGAGCAGTTCTTC. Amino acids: CASSLAKQGEQFF.

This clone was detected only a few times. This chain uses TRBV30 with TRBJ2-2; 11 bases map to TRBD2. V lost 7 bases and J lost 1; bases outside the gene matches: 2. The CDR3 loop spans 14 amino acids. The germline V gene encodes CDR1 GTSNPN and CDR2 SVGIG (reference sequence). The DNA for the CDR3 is TGTGCCTTGGGGACTAGCGGGAACACCGGGGAGCTGTTTTTT. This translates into CALGTSGNTGELFF.

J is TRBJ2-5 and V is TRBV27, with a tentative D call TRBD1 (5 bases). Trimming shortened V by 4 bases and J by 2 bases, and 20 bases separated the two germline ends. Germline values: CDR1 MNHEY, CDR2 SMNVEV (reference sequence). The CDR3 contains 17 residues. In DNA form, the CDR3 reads TGTGCCAGCAGTTCTTATGTTCGGCAGGGTAATCAAGAGACCCAGTACTTC. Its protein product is CASSSYVRQGNQETQYF.

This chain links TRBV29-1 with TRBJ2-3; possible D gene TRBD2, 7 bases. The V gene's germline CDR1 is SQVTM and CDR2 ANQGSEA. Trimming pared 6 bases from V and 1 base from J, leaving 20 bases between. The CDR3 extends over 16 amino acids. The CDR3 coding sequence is TGCAGCGTGTGGGGGGGGCATAGCTCGGGCACAGATACGCAGTATTTT. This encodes CSVWGGHSSGTDTQYF.

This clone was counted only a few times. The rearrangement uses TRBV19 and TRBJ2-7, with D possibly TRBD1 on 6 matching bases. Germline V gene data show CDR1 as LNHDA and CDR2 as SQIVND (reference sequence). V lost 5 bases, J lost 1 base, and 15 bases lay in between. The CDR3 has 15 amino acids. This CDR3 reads CASSPGQQVSYEQYF. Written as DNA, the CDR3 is TGTGCCAGTAGTCCAGGACAGCAGGTTTCCTACGAGCAGTACTTC.

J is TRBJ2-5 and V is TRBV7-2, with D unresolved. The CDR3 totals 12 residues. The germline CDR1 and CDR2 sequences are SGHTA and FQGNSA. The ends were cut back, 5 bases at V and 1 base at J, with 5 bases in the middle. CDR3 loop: CASSLPQETQYF. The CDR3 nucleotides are TGTGCCAGCAGCCTCCCCCAAGAGACCCAGTACTTC.

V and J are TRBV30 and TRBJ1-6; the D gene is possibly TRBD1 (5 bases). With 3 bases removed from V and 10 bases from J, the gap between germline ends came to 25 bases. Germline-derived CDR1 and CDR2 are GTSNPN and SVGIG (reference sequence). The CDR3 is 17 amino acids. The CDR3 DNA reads TGTGCCTGGAGCCAACCACCCAGGGTTTTCACCTTCTCACCCCTCCACTTT. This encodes CAWSQPPRVFTFSPLHF.

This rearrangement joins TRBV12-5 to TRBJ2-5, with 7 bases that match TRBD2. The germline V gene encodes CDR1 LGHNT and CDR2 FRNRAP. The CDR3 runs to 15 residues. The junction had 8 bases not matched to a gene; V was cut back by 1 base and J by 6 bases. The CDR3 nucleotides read TGTGCTAGTGGTTTGGCTGGGACGGGGGGTCAGACCCAGTACTTC. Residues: CASGLAGTGGQTQYF.

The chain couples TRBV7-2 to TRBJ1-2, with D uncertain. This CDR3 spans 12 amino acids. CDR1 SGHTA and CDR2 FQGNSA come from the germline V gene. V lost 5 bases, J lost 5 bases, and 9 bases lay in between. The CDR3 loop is CASSPAQYGYTF. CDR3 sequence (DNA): TGTGCCAGCAGCCCTGCCCAGTATGGCTACACCTTC.

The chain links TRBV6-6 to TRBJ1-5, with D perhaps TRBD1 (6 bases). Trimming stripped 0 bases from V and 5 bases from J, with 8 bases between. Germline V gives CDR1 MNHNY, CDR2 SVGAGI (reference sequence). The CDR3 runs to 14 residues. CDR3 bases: TGTGCCAGCAGTTACTCGACAGGATATCAGCCCCAGCATTTT. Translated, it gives CASSYSTGYQPQHF.

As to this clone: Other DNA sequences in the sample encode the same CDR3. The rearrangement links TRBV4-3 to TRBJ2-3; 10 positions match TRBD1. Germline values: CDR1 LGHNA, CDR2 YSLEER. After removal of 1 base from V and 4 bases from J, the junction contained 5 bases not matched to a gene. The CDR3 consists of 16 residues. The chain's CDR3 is CASSQAPGQGSDTQYF. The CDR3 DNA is TGCGCCAGCAGCCAAGCCCCGGGACAGGGGTCAGATACGCAGTATTTT.

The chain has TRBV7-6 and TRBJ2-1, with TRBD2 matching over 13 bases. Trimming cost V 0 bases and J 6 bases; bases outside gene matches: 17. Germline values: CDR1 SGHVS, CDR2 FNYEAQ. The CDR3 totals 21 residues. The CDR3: CASSLAPGLAGSGNFGNEQFF. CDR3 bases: TGTGCCAGCAGCTTAGCGCCGGGACTAGCGGGGAGCGGCAACTTCGGCAATGAGCAGTTCTTC.

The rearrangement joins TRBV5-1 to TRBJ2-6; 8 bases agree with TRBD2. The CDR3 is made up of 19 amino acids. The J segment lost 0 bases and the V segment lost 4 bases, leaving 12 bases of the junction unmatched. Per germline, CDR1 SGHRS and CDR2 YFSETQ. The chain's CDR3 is CASSPTTSGVSSGANVLTF. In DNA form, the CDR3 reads TGCGCCAGCAGCCCCACAACTAGCGGAGTAAGCTCTGGGGCCAACGTCCTGACTTTC.

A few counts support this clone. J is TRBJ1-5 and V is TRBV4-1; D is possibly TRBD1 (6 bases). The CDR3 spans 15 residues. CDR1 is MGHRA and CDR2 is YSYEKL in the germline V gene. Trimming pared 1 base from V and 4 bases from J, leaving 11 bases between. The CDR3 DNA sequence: TGCGCCAGCAGCCAAGTAGGACAGCCTAATCAGCCCCAGCATTTT. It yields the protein CASSQVGQPNQPQHF.

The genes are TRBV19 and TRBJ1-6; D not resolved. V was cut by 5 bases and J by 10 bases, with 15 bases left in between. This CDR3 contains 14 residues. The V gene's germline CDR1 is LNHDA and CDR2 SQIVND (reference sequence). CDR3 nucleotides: TGTGCCAGTAGTCAGGCACTTAGTAGATCACCCCTCCACTTT. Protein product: CASSQALSRSPLHF.

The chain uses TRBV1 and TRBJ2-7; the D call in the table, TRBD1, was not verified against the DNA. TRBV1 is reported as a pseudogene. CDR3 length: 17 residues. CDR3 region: CTSSTIEHAGGGYEQYF. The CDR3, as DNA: TGCACCAGCAGCACTATAGAGCACGCAGGGGGTGGCTACGAGCAGTACTTC.

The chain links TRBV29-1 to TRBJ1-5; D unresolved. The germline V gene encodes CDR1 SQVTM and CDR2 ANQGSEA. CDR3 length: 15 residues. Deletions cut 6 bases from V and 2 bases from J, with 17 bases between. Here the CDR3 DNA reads TGCAGCGTCGTGGAGGATGGGTTTGGCAATCAGCCCCAGCATTTT. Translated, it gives CSVVEDGFGNQPQHF. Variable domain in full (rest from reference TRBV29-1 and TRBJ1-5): SAVISQKPSRDICQRGTSLTIQCQVDSQVTMMFWYRQQPGQSLTLIATANQGSEATYESGFVIDKFPISRPNLTFSTLTVSNMSPEDSSIYLCSVVEDGFGNQPQHFGDGTRLSIL.

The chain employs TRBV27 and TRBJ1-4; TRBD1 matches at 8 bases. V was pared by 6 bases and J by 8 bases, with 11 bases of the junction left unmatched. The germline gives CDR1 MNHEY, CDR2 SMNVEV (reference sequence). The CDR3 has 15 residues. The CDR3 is CASSRTTGVQEKLFF. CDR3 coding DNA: TGTGCCAGCAGCCGCACGACAGGGGTACAGGAAAAACTGTTTTTT.

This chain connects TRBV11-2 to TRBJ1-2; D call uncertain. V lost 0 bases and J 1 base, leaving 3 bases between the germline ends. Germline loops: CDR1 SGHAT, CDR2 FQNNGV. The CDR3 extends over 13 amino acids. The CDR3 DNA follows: TGTGCCAGCAGCTTAGACAGTAACTATGGCTACACCTTC. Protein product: CASSLDSNYGYTF. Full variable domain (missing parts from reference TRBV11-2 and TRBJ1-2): EAGVAQSPRYKIIEKRQSVAFWCNPISGHATLYWYQQILGQGPKLLIQFQNNGVVDDSQLPKDRFSAERLKGVDSTLKIQPAKLEDSAVYLCASSLDSNYGYTFGSGTRLTVV.

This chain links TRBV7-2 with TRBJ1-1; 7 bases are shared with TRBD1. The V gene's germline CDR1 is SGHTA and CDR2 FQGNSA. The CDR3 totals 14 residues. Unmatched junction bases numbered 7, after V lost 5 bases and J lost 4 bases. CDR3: CASSLRTGGTEAFF. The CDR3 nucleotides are TGTGCCAGCAGCCTCCGGACAGGTGGCACTGAAGCTTTCTTT.